This record concerns one T cell receptor beta chain sequence. It lacks a known antigen. Base quality data are lacking; no much larger clone is found one base away. The data were taken from a study of T cell repertoires in cytomegalovirus infection (dated by TCRdb to between 2018 and 2020). Describing the broader study: Peptide stimulations targeted recently identified HLA-C-restricted CMV epitopes, whose presentation resists viral immunomodulation, together with well-studied HLA-B-restricted epitopes. The HLA type of each donor mattered for the analysis, because public TCR beta signatures pointed to carriage of CMV infection along with the matching HLA type.

Sequencer: Illumina HiSeq 1500. The public reads were run again by TCRdb, first through fastp at Q25 and then through MiXCR, and only productive beta chains were kept. Rows with one shared CDR3 protein collapse into an entry with the most common genes and DNA. The sample data list 550,000 to 700,000 distinct CDR3 sequences, and roughly 42% of these were observed just once. The top ten hold about 46% of the sample. The sample's treatment or condition, from its label and the paper: in vitro stimulation with specific CMV peptide epitopes to enrich CMV-specific T cells. What the study reported, not specific to this receptor: In both this cohort and an independent cohort of over 350 donors, the cumulative frequency of public TCR beta family members distinguished carriers of CMV infection plus the relevant HLA type. The ex vivo response was dominated by HLA-C-restricted CMV-specific TCR beta clonotypes, which also provided the single most frequent clonotype in two of eight donors.

At the junction V is shortened by 6 bases and J by 4 bases, with 15 bases in between. The CDR3 contains 15 residues, cysteine and phenylalanine counted. The CDR3 DNA has 45 bases and is translated from base 1. This TCR derives from a human donor in good health (CMV status not recorded). Some clones in this sample may be carry-over from other donors' samples. The receptor chain draws on TRBV12-3 or TRBV12-4 and TRBJ1-4, with a tentative D gene TRBD1 over 6 matching bases. Sequencing used cultured PBMCs, obtained from culture after CMV antigen stimulation. The DNA sequence is TGTGCCAGCAGCAGCACAGGGATCAATAATGAAAAACTGTTTTTT. Translated, this gives CASSSTGINNEKLFF.